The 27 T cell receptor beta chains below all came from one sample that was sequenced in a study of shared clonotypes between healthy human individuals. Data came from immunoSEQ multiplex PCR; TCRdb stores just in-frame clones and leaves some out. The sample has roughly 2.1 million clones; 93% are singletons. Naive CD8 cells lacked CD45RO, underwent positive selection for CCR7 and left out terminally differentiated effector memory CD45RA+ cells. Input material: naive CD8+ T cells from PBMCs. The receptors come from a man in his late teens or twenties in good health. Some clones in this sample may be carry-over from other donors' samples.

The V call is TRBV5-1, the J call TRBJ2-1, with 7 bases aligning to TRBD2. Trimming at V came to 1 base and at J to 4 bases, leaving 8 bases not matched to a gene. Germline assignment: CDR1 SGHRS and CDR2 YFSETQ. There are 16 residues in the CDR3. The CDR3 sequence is CASSLRPSGVYNEQFF. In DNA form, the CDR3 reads TGCGCCAGCAGCTTGCGGCCTAGCGGCGTTTACAATGAGCAGTTCTTC. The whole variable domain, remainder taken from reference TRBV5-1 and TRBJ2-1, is KAGVTQTPRYLIKTRGQQVTLSCSPISGHRSVSWYQQTPGQGLQFLFEYFSETQRNKGNFPGRFSGRQFSNSRSEMNVSTLELGDSALYLCASSLRPSGVYNEQFFGPGTRLTVL.

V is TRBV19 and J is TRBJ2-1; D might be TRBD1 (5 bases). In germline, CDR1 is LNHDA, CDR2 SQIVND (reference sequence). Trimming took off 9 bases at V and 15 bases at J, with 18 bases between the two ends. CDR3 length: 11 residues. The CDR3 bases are TGTGCCAGCATGGGTGGGGCTGGGCGGTTCTTC. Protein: CASMGGAGRFF. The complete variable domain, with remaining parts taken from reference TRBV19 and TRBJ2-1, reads DGGITQSPKYLFRKEGQNVTLSCEQNLNHDAMYWYRQDPGQGLRLIYYSQIVNDFQKGDIAEGYSVSREKKESFPLTVTSAQKNPTAFYLCASMGGAGRFFGPGTRLTVL.

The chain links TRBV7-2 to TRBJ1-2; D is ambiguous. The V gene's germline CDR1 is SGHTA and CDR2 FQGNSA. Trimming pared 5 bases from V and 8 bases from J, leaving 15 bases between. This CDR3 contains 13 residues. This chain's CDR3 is CASSHRDLGGYTF. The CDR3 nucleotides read TGTGCCAGCAGCCACCGGGATCTGGGGGGCTACACCTTC.

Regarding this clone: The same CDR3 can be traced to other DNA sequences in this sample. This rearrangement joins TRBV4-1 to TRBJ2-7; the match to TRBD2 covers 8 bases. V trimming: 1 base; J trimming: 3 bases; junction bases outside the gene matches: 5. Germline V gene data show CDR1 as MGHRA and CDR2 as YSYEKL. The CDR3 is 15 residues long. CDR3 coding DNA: TGCGCCAGCAGCCAAGCTACTAGCGGACTCTACGAGCAGTACTTC. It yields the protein CASSQATSGLYEQYF.

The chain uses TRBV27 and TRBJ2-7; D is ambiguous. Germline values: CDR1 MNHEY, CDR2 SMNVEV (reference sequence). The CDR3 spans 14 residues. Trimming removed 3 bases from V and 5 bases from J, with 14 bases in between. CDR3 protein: CASSFREGSDEQYF. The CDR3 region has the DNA TGTGCCAGCAGTTTCCGAGAAGGGTCGGACGAGCAGTACTTC.

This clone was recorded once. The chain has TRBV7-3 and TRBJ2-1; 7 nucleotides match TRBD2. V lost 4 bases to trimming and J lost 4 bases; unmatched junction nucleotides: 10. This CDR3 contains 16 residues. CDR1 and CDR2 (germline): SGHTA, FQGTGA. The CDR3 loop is CASSSRTSPVYNEQFF. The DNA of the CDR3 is TGTGCCAGCAGCTCAAGGACTAGTCCCGTTTACAATGAGCAGTTCTTC.

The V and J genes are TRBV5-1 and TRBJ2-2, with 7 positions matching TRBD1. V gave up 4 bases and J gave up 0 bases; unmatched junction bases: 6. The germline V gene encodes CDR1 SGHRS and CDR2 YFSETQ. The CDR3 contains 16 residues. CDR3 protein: CASSPDRASNTGELFF. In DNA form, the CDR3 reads TGCGCCAGCAGCCCTGACAGGGCCTCGAACACCGGGGAGCTGTTTTTT.

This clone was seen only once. CDR3 protein: CASSFRDRSRTEAFF. CDR3 DNA: TGTGCCAGCAGTTTTAGGGACAGATCACGGACTGAAGCTTTCTTT. This chain links TRBV28 with TRBJ1-1; 7 bases align to TRBD1. V shed 3 bases and J 5 bases; nucleotides not matched to a gene: 9. The length of the CDR3 is 15 residues. Germline V gene data show CDR1 as MDHEN and CDR2 as SYDVKM.

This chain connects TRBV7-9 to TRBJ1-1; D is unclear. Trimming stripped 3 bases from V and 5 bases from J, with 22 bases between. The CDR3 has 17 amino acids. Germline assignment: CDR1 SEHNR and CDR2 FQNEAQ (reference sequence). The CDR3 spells CASSFPFAEGPRTEAFF. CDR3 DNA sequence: TGTGCCAGCAGCTTCCCTTTCGCGGAGGGTCCGAGGACTGAAGCTTTCTTT.

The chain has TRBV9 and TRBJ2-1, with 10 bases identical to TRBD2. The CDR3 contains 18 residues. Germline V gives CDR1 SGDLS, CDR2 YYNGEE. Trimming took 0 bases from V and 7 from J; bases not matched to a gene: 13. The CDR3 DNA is TGTGCCAGCAGCGTAGTGGACCGGCAGCGGGAGGGCCCTAATGAGCAGTTCTTC. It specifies CASSVVDRQREGPNEQFF.

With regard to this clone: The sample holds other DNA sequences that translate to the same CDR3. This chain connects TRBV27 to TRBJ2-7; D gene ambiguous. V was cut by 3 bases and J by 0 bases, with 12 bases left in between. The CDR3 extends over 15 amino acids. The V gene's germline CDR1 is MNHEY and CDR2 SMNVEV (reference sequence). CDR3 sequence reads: CASSFGRPSSYEQYF. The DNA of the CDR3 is TGTGCCAGCAGTTTTGGCAGGCCCAGCTCCTACGAGCAGTACTTC.

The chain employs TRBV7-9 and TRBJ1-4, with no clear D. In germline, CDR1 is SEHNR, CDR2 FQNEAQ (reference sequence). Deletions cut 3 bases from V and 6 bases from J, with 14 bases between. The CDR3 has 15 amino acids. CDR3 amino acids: CASSLGVESYEKLFF. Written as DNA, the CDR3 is TGTGCCAGCAGCTTGGGAGTAGAGTCTTATGAAAAACTGTTTTTT.

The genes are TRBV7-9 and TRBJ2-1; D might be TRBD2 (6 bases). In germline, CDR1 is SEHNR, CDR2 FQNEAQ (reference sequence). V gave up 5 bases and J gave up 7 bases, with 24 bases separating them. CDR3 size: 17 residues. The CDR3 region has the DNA TGTGCCAGCAGCACCGTGCCTCGGACTACGCCTATTAATGAGCAGTTCTTC. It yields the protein CASSTVPRTTPINEQFF.

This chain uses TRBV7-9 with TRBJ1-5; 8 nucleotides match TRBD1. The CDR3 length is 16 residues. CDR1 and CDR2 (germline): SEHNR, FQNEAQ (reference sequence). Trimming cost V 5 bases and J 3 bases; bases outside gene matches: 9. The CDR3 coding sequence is TGTGCCAGCAGCATTTCCGGGACAGGTCACAATCAGCCCCAGCATTTT. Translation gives CASSISGTGHNQPQHF.

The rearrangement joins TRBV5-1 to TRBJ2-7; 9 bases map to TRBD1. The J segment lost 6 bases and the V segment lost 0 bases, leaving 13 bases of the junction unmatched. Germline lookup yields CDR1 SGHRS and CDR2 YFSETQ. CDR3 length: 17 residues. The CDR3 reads CASSLAVSGQGRLEQYF. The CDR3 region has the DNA TGCGCCAGCAGCTTGGCCGTGTCGGGACAGGGTCGGCTCGAGCAGTACTTC.

The CDR3 DNA follows: TGTGCCAGCAGCTTATCAACCCACTGGGACGAAAAACTGTTTTTT. Its translation is CASSLSTHWDEKLFF. This chain connects TRBV7-8 to TRBJ1-4; D might be TRBD1 (5 bases). The germline gives CDR1 SGHVS, CDR2 FQNEAQ. Trimming took 2 bases from V and 8 from J, leaving 15 bases between them. The CDR3 contains 15 residues.

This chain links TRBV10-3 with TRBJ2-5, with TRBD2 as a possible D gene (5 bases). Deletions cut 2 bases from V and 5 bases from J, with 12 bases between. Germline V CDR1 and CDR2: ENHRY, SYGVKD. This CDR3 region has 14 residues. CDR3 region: CAISEPAREETQYF. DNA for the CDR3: TGTGCCATCAGTGAGCCTGCAAGGGAGGAGACCCAGTACTTC.

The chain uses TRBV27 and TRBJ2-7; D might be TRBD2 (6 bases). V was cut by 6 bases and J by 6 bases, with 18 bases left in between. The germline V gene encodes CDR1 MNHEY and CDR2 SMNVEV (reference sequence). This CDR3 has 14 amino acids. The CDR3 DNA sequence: TGTGCCAGCAGGGAGGGGTACGGTTTTGGCGAGCAGTACTTC. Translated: CASREGYGFGEQYF.

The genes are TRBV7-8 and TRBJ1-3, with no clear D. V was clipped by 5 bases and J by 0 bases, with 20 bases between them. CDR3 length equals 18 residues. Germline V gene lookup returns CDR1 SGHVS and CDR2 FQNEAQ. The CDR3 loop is CASSPLTETFRSGNTIYF. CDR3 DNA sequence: TGTGCCAGCAGCCCACTAACAGAGACATTCCGCTCTGGAAACACCATATATTTT.

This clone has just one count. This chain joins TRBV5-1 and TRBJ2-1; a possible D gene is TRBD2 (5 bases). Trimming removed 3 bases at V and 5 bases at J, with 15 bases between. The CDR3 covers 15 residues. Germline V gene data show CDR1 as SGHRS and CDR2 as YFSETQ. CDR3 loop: CASSSSVQRNNEQFF. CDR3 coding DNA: TGCGCCAGCAGCTCCAGTGTGCAGCGGAACAATGAGCAGTTCTTC. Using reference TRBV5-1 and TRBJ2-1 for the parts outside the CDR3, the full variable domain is KAGVTQTPRYLIKTRGQQVTLSCSPISGHRSVSWYQQTPGQGLQFLFEYFSETQRNKGNFPGRFSGRQFSNSRSEMNVSTLELGDSALYLCASSSSVQRNNEQFFGPGTRLTVL.

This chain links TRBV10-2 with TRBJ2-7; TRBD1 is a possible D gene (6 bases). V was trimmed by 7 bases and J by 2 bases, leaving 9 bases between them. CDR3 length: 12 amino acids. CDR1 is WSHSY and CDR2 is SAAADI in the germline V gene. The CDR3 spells CASTTGTYEQYF. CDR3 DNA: TGCGCCAGCACTACAGGGACCTACGAGCAGTACTTC.

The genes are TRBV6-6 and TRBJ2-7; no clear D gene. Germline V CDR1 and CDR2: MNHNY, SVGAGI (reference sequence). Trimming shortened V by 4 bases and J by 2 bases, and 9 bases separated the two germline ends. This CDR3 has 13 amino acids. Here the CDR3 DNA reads TGTGCCAGCAGTTGGTCGTCAACCTACGAGCAGTACTTC. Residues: CASSWSSTYEQYF.

CDR3 residues: CASSLSGRETQYF. In DNA, the CDR3 is TGTGCCAGCAGCTTATCCGGGAGAGAGACCCAGTACTTC. This chain links TRBV7-3 with TRBJ2-5; possibly TRBD2 for D (6 bases). V was clipped by 2 bases and J by 4 bases, with 8 bases between them. The germline gives CDR1 SGHTA, CDR2 FQGTGA. CDR3 length: 13 amino acids.

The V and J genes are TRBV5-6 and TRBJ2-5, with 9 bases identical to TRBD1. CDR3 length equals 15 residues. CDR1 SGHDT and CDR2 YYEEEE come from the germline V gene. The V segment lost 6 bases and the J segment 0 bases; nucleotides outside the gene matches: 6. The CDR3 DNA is TGTGCCAGCACCAGGACAGGGGACAACCAAGAGACCCAGTACTTC. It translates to CASTRTGDNQETQYF.

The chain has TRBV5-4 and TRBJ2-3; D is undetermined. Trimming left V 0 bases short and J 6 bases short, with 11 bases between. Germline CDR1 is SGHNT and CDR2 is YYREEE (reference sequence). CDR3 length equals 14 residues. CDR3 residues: CASSLELTYDTQYF. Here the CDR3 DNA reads TGTGCCAGCAGCTTGGAACTGACCTATGATACGCAGTATTTT.

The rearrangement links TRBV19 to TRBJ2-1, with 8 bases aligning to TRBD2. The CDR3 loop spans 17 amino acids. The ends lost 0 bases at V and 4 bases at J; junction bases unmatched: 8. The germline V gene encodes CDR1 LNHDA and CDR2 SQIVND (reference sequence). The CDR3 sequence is CASSIDTSGVSYNEQFF. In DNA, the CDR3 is TGTGCCAGTAGTATAGATACTAGCGGAGTTTCTTACAATGAGCAGTTCTTC.

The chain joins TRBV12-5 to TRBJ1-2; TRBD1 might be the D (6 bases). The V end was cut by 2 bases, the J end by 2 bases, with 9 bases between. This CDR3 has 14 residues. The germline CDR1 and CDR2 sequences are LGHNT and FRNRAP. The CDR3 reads CASGLKGGNYGYTF. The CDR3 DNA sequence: TGTGCTAGTGGTTTGAAGGGGGGCAACTATGGCTACACCTTC.